A selection of T cell receptor beta chains follows, all from one sample in a study of blood T cell repertoires in COVID-19. TCRdb's copy holds only in-frame clones and misses some; the assay was immunoSEQ multiplex PCR. The table shows a few hundred thousand clones, with around 85% occurring only once. The specimen sequenced was peripheral blood. These receptors were collected from a human donor in a cohort sampled during active COVID-19. The CDR3 runs from the conserved cysteine through the conserved F or W. A D gene is named only where the DNA matches it firmly. Only part of the rows carry a size: once, few, many, or a class if the clone is expanded.

cdr3_aa cdr3_nt d_call j_call clone_size v_call
CASRRGDRDSGELFF TGTGCCAGCAGGCGGGGGGACAGGGACTCCGGGGAGCTGTTTTTT - TRBJ2-2 once TRBV28
CSASQGSGNTIYF TGCAGCGCCTCCCAGGGGTCTGGAAACACCATATATTTT - TRBJ1-3 - TRBV29-1
CASSLVSVSSGNTIYF TGTGCCAGCAGCTTAGTATCGGTTTCTTCCGGAAACACCATATATTTT - TRBJ1-3 - TRBV7-2
CASSQGQGSEKLFF TGCGCCAGCAGCCAAGGACAGGGTAGTGAAAAACTGTTTTTT TRBD1 TRBJ1-4 - TRBV4-3
CASSPTGGSNQPQHF TGTGCCAGCAGCCCGACAGGGGGTAGCAATCAGCCCCAGCATTTT TRBD1 TRBJ1-5 - TRBV7-9
CAWSWTSGPNYEQYF TGTGCCTGGAGTTGGACTAGCGGACCAAACTACGAGCAGTACTTC TRBD2 TRBJ2-7 - TRBV30
CASSPYAGTGRSPLHF TGCGCCAGCAGCCCCTATGCTGGGACAGGGCGGTCACCCCTCCACTTT TRBD1 TRBJ1-6 - TRBV5-1
CASSATTGVGTEAFF TGTGCCAGCAGCGCTACAACAGGGGTGGGGACTGAAGCTTTCTTT TRBD1 TRBJ1-1 once TRBV9
CASSPLQGAFKETQYF TGTGCCAGCAGCCCATTACAGGGGGCTTTCAAAGAGACCCAGTACTTC TRBD1 TRBJ2-5 - TRBV3-1/TRBV3-2
CASSLDPDYTIYF TGTGCCAGCAGCTTGGACCCGGACTACACCATATATTTT - TRBJ1-3 medium-sized TRBV5-5
CASSSGLAGITDTQYF TGCGCCAGCAGCTCCGGACTAGCGGGAATAACAGATACGCAGTATTTT TRBD2 TRBJ2-3 once TRBV5-1
CASSARGLAGPDTQYF TGTGCCAGCAGCGCCCGAGGACTAGCAGGCCCAGATACGCAGTATTTT TRBD2 TRBJ2-3 - TRBV9
CASSFPDRGRNEQFF TGTGCCAGCAGCTTCCCGGACAGGGGGCGAAATGAGCAGTTCTTC TRBD1 TRBJ2-1 - TRBV7-3
CASSQSGRAGHEQFF TGTGCCAGCAGCCAGAGCGGGAGGGCCGGGCATGAGCAGTTCTTC TRBD2 TRBJ2-1 - TRBV11-2
CASSNRVSGYTF TGTGCCAGCAGTAACAGGGTGTCCGGCTACACCTTC - TRBJ1-2 - TRBV28
CASSETGGTGQPQHF TGTGCCAGCAGTGAGACAGGGGGCACGGGGCAGCCCCAGCATTTT TRBD1 TRBJ1-5 - TRBV6-1
CASSGLGPNTEAFF TGTGCCAGCAGCGGCCTTGGGCCGAACACTGAAGCTTTCTTT - TRBJ1-1 few TRBV7-3
CASSLNLRDSTYNEQFF TGTGCCAGCAGTCTAAACCTCCGGGACTCCACCTACAATGAGCAGTTCTTC - TRBJ2-1 - TRBV27
CASSEPGQGPYSNQPQHF TGCGCCAGCAGTGAGCCGGGACAGGGGCCTTATAGCAATCAGCCCCAGCATTTT TRBD1 TRBJ1-5 - TRBV10-2
CASSLAAGDTEAFF TGCGCCAGCAGCTTGGCGGCGGGGGACACTGAAGCTTTCTTT - TRBJ1-1 - TRBV5-1
CASSLRTGGLF TGTGCCAGCAGTTTAAGGACAGGGGGCCTCTTC TRBD1 TRBJ2-7 - TRBV12-3/TRBV12-4
CASSLQRQPQHF TGTGCCAGCAGTTTACAGCGTCAGCCCCAGCATTTT - TRBJ1-5 - TRBV28
CASSQTRDLNSYEQYF TGTGCCAGCAGCCAGACCCGGGACTTAAACTCTTACGAGCAGTACTTC - TRBJ2-7 - TRBV4-2
CAWSVFPPGMNTEAFF TGTGCCTGGAGTGTATTTCCTCCAGGGATGAACACTGAAGCTTTCTTT - TRBJ1-1 - TRBV30
CASSLGNGIWSNEQFF TGTGCCAGCAGCTTAGGCAACGGGATTTGGTCCAATGAGCAGTTCTTC - TRBJ2-1 - TRBV7-8
CASSSTGGTHQPQHF TGTGCCAGCAGTTCCACGGGGGGTACGCATCAGCCCCAGCATTTT - TRBJ1-5 - TRBV6-5
CAWTGLAGYEQYF TGTGCCTGGACTGGATTAGCGGGTTACGAGCAGTACTTC TRBD2 TRBJ2-7 few TRBV30
CASSRRDLPSYEQYF TGTGCCAGCAGTCGGAGGGACCTACCCTCCTACGAGCAGTACTTC - TRBJ2-7 - TRBV9
CASSLDRVAYNEQFF TGTGCCAGCAGCCTCGACAGGGTGGCCTACAATGAGCAGTTCTTC TRBD1 TRBJ2-1 - TRBV3-1/TRBV3-2